Sequencing of this T cell receptor (beta chain) was carried out in a study of T-cell memory formation after mild COVID-19 (dated by TCRdb to the early 2020s). Turning to the overall study: TCR sequence clusters from the two donors were found to be largely donor specific. T-cell clones expanding and contracting after mild COVID-19 in two donors were tracked by longitudinal TCRalpha and TCRbeta repertoire sequencing. Two young, previously healthy adult volunteers, one female and one male, were included in the cohort. What the research found in general, with its limitations: Only two mild cases were covered in the study, and larger cohorts including severe cases with pre-infection samples were considered necessary. From day 15 to 85, contracting clones showed balanced CD4/CD8 phenotypes, whereas a second wave of clones that expanded from day 15 to 37 leaned towards CD4+. Contracting CD4+ clones were found mainly in CM and EM memory subsets, while CD8+ clones were enriched in EMRA. Some responding clones were detected in pre-infection memory, which suggested that pre-existing cross-reactive memory T cells had joined the SARS-CoV-2 response. Whether the second-wave clones peaking on day 37 were SARS-CoV-2 specific was not confirmed.

TCRdb records Illumina NovaSeq 6000 as the sequencer. TCRalpha and TCRbeta cDNA libraries were built by 5'RACE with constant-segment primers, adding sample barcodes and unique molecular identifiers. RNA was extracted from every sample with Trizol reagent. Amplification of the libraries took two PCR steps, and the second step added a second sample barcode plus Illumina TruSeq adapters. Sequencing of libraries was performed on an Illumina NovaSeq with 2 x 150 bp paired-end reads. The paper's processing steps were these. With migec v1.2.7, reads were demultiplexed and then collapsed into UMI-guided consensus sequences. Using mixcr v2.1.11, the UMI consensuses were aligned to TRA and TRB V and J templates and assembled into clonotypes. Expanded or contracted clonotypes were those called significant by both edgeR and NoisET, with noise models trained on biological replicates. For edgeR calls, the thresholds were a false discovery rate-adjusted p below 0.01 and a log2 fold-change of 1. PCA with hierarchical clustering of max-normalized trajectories of the 1000 most abundant clonotypes was used as exploratory dynamics analysis. Separately sequenced CD4+ and CD8+ repertoires were used to assign a CD4 or CD8 phenotype to each responding clone. The public sequencing data were trimmed at Q25 with fastp and processed into clonotypes with MiXCR by TCRdb, which kept only in-frame beta chains. CDR3 protein duplicates are merged, each entry listing the most common genes and DNA. These V and J calls derive from TCRdb rather than the authors' analysis. Here the sample has approximately 290,000 distinct CDR3 sequences; approximately 19% occur a single time. The ten most abundant clones make up roughly 21% of the sample.

This clonotype was detected only a few times. Its antigen is still unknown. Per-nucleotide qualities are absent, and no much larger clonotype sits a single base away. V lost 0 bases and J lost 9 bases, and the count of bases not matched to a germline gene is 4. From the germline V gene, CDR1 is LGHNA and CDR2 is YSLEER. From its cysteine to its phenylalanine, the CDR3 spans 15 amino acids. The sequence is cut down to CDR3 DNA, 45 bases in frame from base 1. Ficoll-Paque density gradient centrifugation was the method used to isolate PBMCs. The chain links TRBV4-3 with TRBJ2-1, with TRBD2 identical over 11 junction bases. The origin of this receptor is a man between 18 and 29 years old who had mild COVID-19 (a few samples of this study predate the infection). The sample titles of this study are shuffled in the database, so cell type and time point are left out; the donor was told from shared clones. The sequenced material came from PBMCs or a T cell subset sorted from them (not recorded which). The bases read TGCGCCAGCAGCCAAGATTGGCTAGCGGGGGGTGAGCAGTTCTTC. Translated, this gives CASSQDWLAGGEQFF.